The clone carrying this T cell receptor (beta chain) was counted a few times. The data belong to a study of cytomegalovirus exposure and HLA in healthy donors. Primers for the PCR totalled 60 Vbeta and 13 Jbeta. Only in-frame clones appear in the TCRdb table, and some are missing; sequencing was by immunoSEQ multiplex PCR. The sample contains about 130,000 clones, 70% to 80% of which appear only once. Germline assignment: CDR1 MNHNY and CDR2 SVGAGI (reference sequence). This CDR3 spans 15 amino acids. J lost 5 bases, V lost 4 bases, and 10 bases had no gene match. V usage is TRBV6-6 and J usage is TRBJ2-5, with 7 bases identical to TRBD2. The receptor comes from a man in his forties or fifties in good health and CMV-seropositive. The sequenced sample was PBMCs. The CDR3 nucleotides are TGTGCCAGCAGTTCCCCAGAAAGCGGGGCCGAGACCCAGTACTTC. Amino acids: CASSSPESGAETQYF.